This note documents a single T cell receptor beta chain sequence. The CDR3 length is 18 residues. Germline CDR1 reads KGHSH; CDR2 reads LQKENI. Trimming removed 2 bases from V and 3 bases from J, with 19 bases in between. This record belongs to a study of control samples from healthy donors and cancer patients. Sequencing used immunoSEQ multiplex PCR; TCRdb keeps in-frame clones, though not all of them. The sample carries about 92,000 clones, roughly four fifths recorded once. The sequence was collected from a woman between 55 and 75 years old in good health. The rearrangement links TRBV18 to TRBJ1-4; D not certain. Sample: blood. The CDR3 protein is CASSPGIFKEVANEKLFF. The CDR3 DNA reads TGTGCCAGCTCACCAGGGATCTTCAAGGAAGTAGCTAATGAAAAACTGTTTTTT.